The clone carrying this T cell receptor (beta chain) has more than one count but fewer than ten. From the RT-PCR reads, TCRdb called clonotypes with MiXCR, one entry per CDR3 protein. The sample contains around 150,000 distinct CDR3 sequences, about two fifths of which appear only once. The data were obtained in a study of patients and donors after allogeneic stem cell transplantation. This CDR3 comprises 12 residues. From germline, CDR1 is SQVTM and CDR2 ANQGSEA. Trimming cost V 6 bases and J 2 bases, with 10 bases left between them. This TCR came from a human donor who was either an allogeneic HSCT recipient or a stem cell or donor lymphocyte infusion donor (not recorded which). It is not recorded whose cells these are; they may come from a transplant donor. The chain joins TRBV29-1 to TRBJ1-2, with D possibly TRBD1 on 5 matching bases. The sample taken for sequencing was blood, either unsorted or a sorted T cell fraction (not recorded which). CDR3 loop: CSVRDGNYGYTF. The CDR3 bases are TGCAGCGTCCGGGACGGCAACTATGGCTACACCTTC. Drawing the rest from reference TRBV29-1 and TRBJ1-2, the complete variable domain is SAVISQKPSRDICQRGTSLTIQCQVDSQVTMMFWYRQQPGQSLTLIATANQGSEATYESGFVIDKFPISRPNLTFSTLTVSNMSPEDSSIYLCSVRDGNYGYTFGSGTRLTVV.